This passage covers 20 T cell receptor beta chains from one sample sequenced in a study of shared clonotypes between healthy human individuals. The method was immunoSEQ multiplex PCR; TCRdb's version includes in-frame clones alone and lacks a portion of them. This table has roughly 1 million clones, 65% to 80% appearing once. Source material: memory CD4+ T cells sorted from blood. Subset described: CD45RA-negative fraction. These receptors were obtained from a man younger than 35 in good health.

This clone showed up just a few times. In nucleotides, the CDR3 is TGTGCCAGCAGCCTCGACAGGGGAGATTACTATGGCTACACCTTC. This sequence encodes CASSLDRGDYYGYTF. The V and J genes are TRBV5-4 and TRBJ1-2; 8 positions match TRBD1. CDR3 length: 15 amino acids. CDR1 and CDR2 from the germline V gene are SGHNT and YYREEE (reference sequence). Trimming took 4 bases from V and 3 from J; bases not matched to a gene: 8.

The chain is built from TRBV14 and TRBJ1-2; D uncertain. CDR3 size: 17 residues. V dropped 0 bases and J dropped 5 bases, with 19 bases sitting between them. CDR1 is SGHDN, CDR2 FVKESK, per germline. CDR3 nucleotide sequence: TGTGCCAGCAGCCAAGACCAACCCGCCACAGCTGTATATGGCTACACCTTC. Amino acids: CASSQDQPATAVYGYTF.

This clone was detected once. The genes are TRBV5-1 and TRBJ2-1, with TRBD2 as a possible D gene (5 bases). Germline V gives CDR1 SGHRS, CDR2 YFSETQ. The V gene lost 4 bases and the J gene lost 8 bases, with 13 bases spanning the gap. CDR3 length equals 13 residues. The CDR3 is CASSTRVWDEQFF. For the CDR3, the DNA is TGCGCCAGCAGCACGAGGGTATGGGATGAGCAGTTCTTC.

The V and J genes are TRBV10-1 and TRBJ2-2; TRBD2 matches at 8 bases. V was pared by 0 bases and J by 3 bases, with 3 bases of the junction left unmatched. This CDR3 is 16 amino acids long. Germline CDR1 is WNHNN and CDR2 is SYGVQD (reference sequence). CDR3 in amino acids: CASSESGLGDTGELFF. CDR3 coding DNA: TGCGCCAGCAGTGAGTCGGGACTAGGTGACACCGGGGAGCTGTTTTTT.

The V call is TRBV19, the J call TRBJ1-5, with D possibly TRBD1 on 6 matching bases. The germline CDR1 and CDR2 sequences are LNHDA and SQIVND (reference sequence). The germline V and J ends were trimmed by 9 bases and 7 bases, with 16 bases remaining between them. The CDR3 length is 13 residues. The CDR3 here is CASRNPGDQPQHF. The CDR3 nucleotides are TGTGCCAGCAGAAACCCAGGGGACCAGCCCCAGCATTTT.

The chain is built from TRBV5-6 and TRBJ2-3; 8 bases align to TRBD1. The ends lost 2 bases at V and 3 bases at J; junction bases unmatched: 5. From germline, CDR1 is SGHDT and CDR2 YYEEEE. The CDR3 sequence is 15 residues long. CDR3 nucleotides: TGTGCCAGCAGCTTCGTGGACAGGGTTACAGATACGCAGTATTTT. Its protein is CASSFVDRVTDTQYF.

J is TRBJ2-7 and V is TRBV6-4; D tentatively reads TRBD1 or TRBD2 (5 bases each). Trimming left V 2 bases short and J 0 bases short, with 20 bases between. From germline, CDR1 is MRHNA and CDR2 SNTAGT. This CDR3 contains 18 residues. As DNA, the CDR3 is TGTGCCAGCAGTGACGGGAGCTCCCGCAGGGTCAGCTCCTACGAGCAGTACTTC. This sequence encodes CASSDGSSRRVSSYEQYF.

This clone came up once. The chain combines TRBV2 with TRBJ1-4; no clear D gene. V lost 8 bases to trimming and J lost 5 bases, with 6 bases between them. Germline loops: CDR1 SNHLY, CDR2 FYNNEI. This CDR3 contains 11 residues. The CDR3 here is CASRRNEKLFF. CDR3 in DNA: TGTGCCAGCCGAAGGAATGAAAAACTGTTTTTT.

There are a few counts of this clone. CDR3: CASSLSGSGSSEQYF. CDR3 sequence (DNA): TGTGCCAGCAGCTTGTCCGGTAGCGGGAGTAGCGAGCAGTACTTC. The rearrangement links TRBV5-6 to TRBJ2-7, with TRBD2 matching 9 bases. The CDR3 runs to 15 residues. With V trimmed by 1 base and J by 6 bases, 8 bases remained unmatched. Looked up from germline, CDR1 is SGHDT and CDR2 is YYEEEE. Complete variable domain (other parts from reference TRBV5-6 and TRBJ2-7): DAGVTQSPTHLIKTRGQQVTLRCSPKSGHDTVSWYQQALGQGPQFIFQYYEEEERQRGNFPDRFSGHQFPNYSSELNVNALLLGDSALYLCASSLSGSGSSEQYFGPGTRLTVT.

This clone was recorded only once. The CDR3, as DNA: TGTGCCTGGACGTTGACAGAATCTTACACCTTC. Residues: CAWTLTESYTF. The chain employs TRBV30 and TRBJ1-2, with D possibly matching TRBD1 (5 bases). The ends were cut back, 4 bases at V and 11 bases at J, with 14 bases in the middle. Germline V gene sequence: CDR1 GTSNPN, CDR2 SVGIG (reference sequence). This CDR3 spans 11 amino acids. The whole variable domain, remainder taken from reference TRBV30 and TRBJ1-2, is SQTIHQWPATLVQPVGSPLSLECTVEGTSNPNLYWYRQAAGRGLQLLFYSVGIGQISSEVPQNLSASRPQDRQFILSSKKLLLSDSGFYLCAWTLTESYTFGSGTRLTVV.

V usage is TRBV5-1 and J usage is TRBJ2-7; TRBD1 aligns across 9 bases. After removal of 4 bases from V and 5 bases from J, the junction contained 7 bases not matched to a gene. Germline CDR1 and CDR2: SGHRS and YFSETQ. The CDR3 sequence is 14 residues long. Written as DNA, the CDR3 is TGCGCCAGCAGCGGTGGGACAGGGCAGAACGAGCAGTACTTC. It is translated as CASSGGTGQNEQYF.

Ten or more counts support this clone. The chain links TRBV28 to TRBJ1-6; D unclear. Looked up from germline, CDR1 is MDHEN and CDR2 is SYDVKM. CDR3 length: 13 amino acids. Between the trimmed V and J ends, which lost 3 bases and 10 bases, there was a span of 10 bases. Here the CDR3 DNA reads TGTGCCAGCAGTTTTGGGGTAGGATCACCCCTCCACTTT. Protein: CASSFGVGSPLHF.

CDR3 loop: CAISAGLVSGANVLTF. CDR3 DNA sequence: TGTGCCATCAGTGCCGGTTTGGTTTCTGGGGCCAACGTCCTGACTTTC. The chain couples TRBV10-3 to TRBJ2-6; D is uncertain. The CDR3 totals 16 residues. Trimming took off 4 bases at V and 1 base at J, with 11 bases between the two ends. The germline gives CDR1 ENHRY, CDR2 SYGVKD.

The V gene is TRBV10-3, the J gene TRBJ2-7, with D unclear. The CDR3 loop spans 14 amino acids. Germline CDR1 and CDR2: ENHRY and SYGVKD. The V end lost 4 bases, the J end lost 0 bases, and 10 bases lay between the germline ends. Here the CDR3 reads CAISGTGRSYEQYF. The CDR3 nucleotides read TGTGCCATCAGTGGAACCGGGCGCTCCTACGAGCAGTACTTC.

In the case of this clone: This sequence may be a read error, since a much larger clone differs from it by one base. Other DNA sequences in the sample encode the same CDR3. The J gene is TRBJ2-5, the V gene TRBV5-6; D is perhaps TRBD1 (5 bases). This CDR3 is 13 amino acids long. From germline, CDR1 is SGHDT and CDR2 YYEEEE. V was pared by 0 bases and J by 2 bases, with 5 bases between. Here the CDR3 reads CASSLGQQETQYF. In DNA, the CDR3 is TGTGCCAGCAGCTTGGGACAGCAAGAGACCCAGTACTTC.

In the case of this clone: One end of the junction varies from germline; a read error may be responsible. The chain uses TRBV5-1 and TRBJ2-5, with D perhaps assigned TRBD1 or TRBD2 (5 bases each). Germline V CDR1 and CDR2: SGHRS, YFSETQ. This CDR3 has 17 amino acids. The CDR3: CASTLRWPRDQQETQYF. DNA for the CDR3: TGCGCCAGCACCTTGAGGTGGCCCCGGGACCAGCAAGAGACCCAGTACTTC.

The rearrangement links TRBV28 to TRBJ1-1; D is unclear. The germline V gene has CDR1 MDHEN and CDR2 SYDVKM. Trimming shortened V by 4 bases and J by 2 bases, and 5 bases separated the two germline ends. The CDR3 covers 12 residues. DNA for the CDR3: TGTGCCAGCAGTTCCCGAAACACTGAAGCTTTCTTT. Protein: CASSSRNTEAFF.

The rearrangement joins TRBV6-5 to TRBJ1-1; D unclear. This CDR3 spans 16 amino acids. Germline V gene sequence: CDR1 MNHEY, CDR2 SVGAGI. The V and J ends lost 1 base and 0 bases respectively, with 12 bases between them. The CDR3 reads CASSYFSKGLNTEAFF. The CDR3 DNA reads TGTGCCAGCAGTTACTTTTCTAAAGGTTTGAACACTGAAGCTTTCTTT.

This clone came up once. CDR3 residues: CASSIRLAGGTDTQYF. DNA for the CDR3: TGTGCCAGTAGTATACGACTAGCGGGAGGCACAGATACGCAGTATTTT. The V and J genes are TRBV19 and TRBJ2-3; 12 bases match TRBD2. The CDR3 is 16 amino acids. Germline assignment: CDR1 LNHDA and CDR2 SQIVND (reference sequence). V lost 2 bases to trimming and J lost 1 base; unmatched junction nucleotides: 1.

The V gene is TRBV5-4, the J gene TRBJ1-6; tentatively, D is TRBD1 (6 bases). Trimming cost V 4 bases and J 10 bases, with 18 bases left between them. The germline V gene encodes CDR1 SGHNT and CDR2 YYREEE (reference sequence). The CDR3 sequence is 15 residues long. This CDR3 is CASSQEGWDTSPLHF. CDR3 bases: TGTGCCAGCAGCCAAGAAGGCTGGGACACGTCACCCCTCCACTTT.